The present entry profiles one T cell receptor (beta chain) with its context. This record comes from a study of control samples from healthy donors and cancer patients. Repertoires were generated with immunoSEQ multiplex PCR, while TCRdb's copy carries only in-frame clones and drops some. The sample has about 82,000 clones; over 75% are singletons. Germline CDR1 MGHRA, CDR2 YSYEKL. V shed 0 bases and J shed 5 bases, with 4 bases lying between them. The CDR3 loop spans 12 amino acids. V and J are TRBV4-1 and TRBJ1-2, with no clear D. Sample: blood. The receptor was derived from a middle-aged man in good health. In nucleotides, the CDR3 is TGCGCCAGCAGCCAAGAAGGGTATGGCTACACCTTC. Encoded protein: CASSQEGYGYTF.